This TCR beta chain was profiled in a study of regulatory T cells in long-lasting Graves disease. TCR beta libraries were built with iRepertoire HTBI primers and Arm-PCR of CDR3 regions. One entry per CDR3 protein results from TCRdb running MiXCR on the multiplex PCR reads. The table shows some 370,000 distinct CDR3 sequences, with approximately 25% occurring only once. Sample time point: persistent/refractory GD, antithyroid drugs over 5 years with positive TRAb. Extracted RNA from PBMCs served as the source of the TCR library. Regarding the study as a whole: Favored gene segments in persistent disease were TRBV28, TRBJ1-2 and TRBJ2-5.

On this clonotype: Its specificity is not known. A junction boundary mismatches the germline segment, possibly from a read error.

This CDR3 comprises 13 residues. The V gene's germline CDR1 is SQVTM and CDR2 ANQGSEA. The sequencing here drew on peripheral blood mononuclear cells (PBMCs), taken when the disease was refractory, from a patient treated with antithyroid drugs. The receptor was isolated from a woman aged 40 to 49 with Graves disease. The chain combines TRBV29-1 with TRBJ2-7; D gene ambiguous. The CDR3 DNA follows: TGCAGCGTTGTAGGGTCCCGATCCTACGAGCAGCACTTC. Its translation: CSVVGSRSYEQHF.